This is a list of T cell receptor beta chains from one sample in a study of regulatory dendritic cells for organ transplantation. Libraries were prepared by immunoSEQ multiplex PCR; TCRdb keeps only in-frame clonotypes and omits some of them. Among under 45,000 clones listed, about 89% were seen once. The sequenced sample was naive CD4+ T cells from blood. The receptors originated from a human donor in good health. Each CDR3 is given with its conserved first and last residue. The D gene is left open where the match is weak. Size tells how often a clone was seen (once, few, many) or the class of an expanded clone, and some rows leave it out.

j_call d_call v_call clone_size cdr3_nt cdr3_aa
TRBJ1-2 NA TRBV7-2 NA TGTGCCAGCAGTTCCTGGACGGCCACCATACATGGCTACACCTTC CASSSWTATIHGYTF
TRBJ2-5 TRBD2 TRBV15 NA TGTGCCACCAGCAGAGATCTAACTAGCGGAGGAGTTTCGTACTTC CATSRDLTSGGVSYF
TRBJ2-1 TRBD2 TRBV9 NA TGTGCCAGCAGCGGAAGGACTAGCGGCTACAATGAGCAGTTCTTC CASSGRTSGYNEQFF
TRBJ2-7 NA TRBV4-3 once TGCGCCAGCAGCCAAGATACCCAAAAGGGTCGTGTTGGAGGGGGCTCCTACGAGCAGTACTTC CASSQDTQKGRVGGGSYEQYF
TRBJ1-3 NA TRBV9 NA TGTGCCAGCAGCGTATCGGGAGTAAGTGGAAACACCATATATTTT CASSVSGVSGNTIYF
TRBJ1-1 NA TRBV21-1 NA TGTGCCAGCGCGGGGGGGGCCACTGAAGCTTTCTTT CASAGGATEAFF
TRBJ1-2 NA TRBV4-3 NA TGCGCCAGCAGCCAAGACAGCTACTATGGCTACACCTTC CASSQDSYYGYTF
TRBJ2-7 NA TRBV25-1 NA TGTGCCAGCAGTGAGTGGTCTTACGAGCAGTACTTC CASSEWSYEQYF
TRBJ1-5 TRBD1 TRBV7-2 NA TGTGCCAGCAGCTCCAGAACGGGACAGGGGGCGCAGCCCCAGCATTTT CASSSRTGQGAQPQHF
TRBJ2-3 NA TRBV5-4 NA TGTGCCAGCAGCTTAGCACAGGACCAAGATACGCAGTATTTT CASSLAQDQDTQYF
TRBJ1-5 NA TRBV27 NA TGTGCCAGCAGCCTTGACAGGAACGATCAGCCCCAGCATTTT CASSLDRNDQPQHF
TRBJ1-1 NA TRBV9 NA TGTGCCAGCAGCACCAGACTGAACACTGAAGCTTTCTTT CASSTRLNTEAFF
TRBJ2-7 TRBD2 TRBV2 NA TGTGCCAGCAGGGAAAGGAGCGGGAGGAGCCTCGAGCAGTACTTC CASRERSGRSLEQYF
TRBJ1-4 NA TRBV5-5 NA TGTGCCAGCAGCTTGGCCGCGGGGGCAACTAATGAAAAACTGTTTTTT CASSLAAGATNEKLFF
TRBJ2-1 NA TRBV6-5 NA TGTGCCAGCAGTTATGGAACATACAATGAGCAGTTCTTC CASSYGTYNEQFF
TRBJ2-1 TRBD2 TRBV4-2 NA TGTGCCAGCAGCCTCCGGACTAGCGGGGGGGTTGCCGCTTACAATGAGCAGTTCTTC CASSLRTSGGVAAYNEQFF
TRBJ2-1 NA TRBV5-6 NA TGTGCCAGCAGCCCCGCTCGTGAGCAGTTCTTC CASSPAREQFF
TRBJ1-4 TRBD1 TRBV6-5 once TGTGCCAGCAGCTACGGGACAGGGAACGAAAAACTGTTTTTT CASSYGTGNEKLFF
TRBJ2-4 NA TRBV25-1 NA TGTGCCAGCAGTGAACCTGGCGCTTCAGCCAAAAACATTCAGTACTTC CASSEPGASAKNIQYF
TRBJ2-1 NA TRBV14 once TGTGCCAGCAGCCAACAGGGTCGGGTGGTCAATGAGCAGTTCTTC CASSQQGRVVNEQFF
TRBJ1-4 NA TRBV6-5 NA TGTGCCAGCAGCTGGGGGGTGTTCGGTGAAAAACTGTTTTTT CASSWGVFGEKLFF
TRBJ2-1 TRBD2 TRBV4-2 NA TGTGCCAGCAGCCGAAACCCGGGACTAGAACAATCTACTGAGCAGTTCTTC CASSRNPGLEQSTEQFF
TRBJ2-1 TRBD2 TRBV7-9 NA TGTGCCAGCAGCTTAGAACCTAGCGGGGGGACTAGCTCCTACAATGAGCAGTTCTTC CASSLEPSGGTSSYNEQFF
TRBJ2-3 NA TRBV19 NA TGTGCCAGCACACATCCAGGAGGGAGCACAGATACGCAGTATTTT CASTHPGGSTDTQYF
TRBJ1-4 NA TRBV7-2 NA TGTGCCAGCAGCGCTTTGGGTGTAACTAATGAAAAACTGTTTTTT CASSALGVTNEKLFF
TRBJ1-3 NA TRBV29-1 NA TGCAGCGTTGAAGACCTTGGAAACACCATATATTTT CSVEDLGNTIYF
TRBJ2-3 TRBD2 TRBV4-3 once TGCGCCAGCAGCCTCACTAGCGGTTCCACAGATACGCAGTATTTT CASSLTSGSTDTQYF
TRBJ1-2 NA TRBV2 NA TGTGCCAGCGCCAGGGCCGGGACCCCCTTCTCTACCTTC CASARAGTPFSTF
TRBJ2-1 NA TRBV4-2 NA TGTGCCAGCAGCGGCCGGGTCCCCTCAGATGAGCAGTTCTTC CASSGRVPSDEQFF
TRBJ1-3 NA TRBV9 NA TGTGCCAGCAGCGTAGGGGATGACTCTGGAAACACCATATATTTT CASSVGDDSGNTIYF
TRBJ1-1 NA TRBV6-5 NA TGTGCCAGCAGTTCCTTCCGGGGCACTGAAGCTTTCTTT CASSSFRGTEAFF
TRBJ1-1 NA TRBV6-5 NA TGTGCCAGCAGTCCACCAGACAGGAACACTGAAGCTTTCTTT CASSPPDRNTEAFF
TRBJ2-1 TRBD1 TRBV2 few TGTGCCAGCATGGGACAGGGGTTCAATGAGCAGTTCTTC CASMGQGFNEQFF
TRBJ1-3 NA TRBV4-1 NA TGCGCCAGCAGCCAGGGACTTAGCAGGGGCACTGGAAACACCATATATTTT CASSQGLSRGTGNTIYF
TRBJ2-5 TRBD2 TRBV7-9 NA TGTGCCAGCAGGGGCTGGGCGGGGGGCCGAGAGACCCAGTACTTC CASRGWAGGRETQYF
TRBJ1-6 NA TRBV19 NA TGTGCCAGTAGTATAGTGGAGGGTTACCTCCACTTT CASSIVEGYLHF
TRBJ1-1 TRBD1 TRBV27 once TGTGCCAGCAGTTCCCGACAGGGTAGGGTGGCTTTCTTT CASSSRQGRVAFF
TRBJ2-1 NA TRBV4-2 NA TGTGCCAGCAGCCAAAGCCGGGGCACCTACAATGAGCAGTTCTTC CASSQSRGTYNEQFF
TRBJ2-1 TRBD2 TRBV5-4 NA TGTGCCAGCAGCTCGGGCCTGGCGGGGGGGTTCCCTCATGAGCAGTTCTTC CASSSGLAGGFPHEQFF
TRBJ2-3 NA TRBV7-2 once TGTGCCAGCAGCTTAGTTGGCAGGGGTGGTACAGATACGCAGTATTTT CASSLVGRGGTDTQYF
TRBJ2-7 TRBD2 TRBV28 NA TGTGCCAGCAGTCGCGGGACTAGCGGGTCTACGGAGCAGTACTTC CASSRGTSGSTEQYF
TRBJ1-5 TRBD1 TRBV15 NA TGTGCCACCAGCAGAGGACCTACAGGGGACCGCAATCAGCCCCAGCATTTT CATSRGPTGDRNQPQHF
TRBJ1-1 NA TRBV28 NA TGTGCCAGCAGTTCCCCCCGGGGGGCGGAGATGAACACTGAAGCTTTCTTT CASSSPRGAEMNTEAFF
TRBJ2-7 TRBD2 TRBV9 NA TGTGCCAGCAGCGTAGGGGCGGGAGGTAAACTTTACGAGCAGTACTTC CASSVGAGGKLYEQYF
TRBJ1-5 NA TRBV7-9 NA TGTGCCAGCAGCTTAGCCAACCTCCGGGACGGCAATCAGCCCCAGCATTTT CASSLANLRDGNQPQHF
TRBJ2-3 NA TRBV9 NA TGTGCCAGCAGCACCTCCGGGACGGCGGAAGATACGCAGTATTTT CASSTSGTAEDTQYF
TRBJ1-4 NA TRBV7-2 NA TGTGCCAGCAGCCCCGGCCAGGGGCTGTTTTTT CASSPGQGLFF
TRBJ2-5 TRBD1 TRBV2 NA TGTGCCAGCAGCGCTGACAGGGGGCGGTGGGAGACCCAGTACTTC CASSADRGRWETQYF
TRBJ2-7 NA TRBV5-8 NA TGTGCCAGCTCCCGGGACGGAACCTTCTACGAGCAGTACTTC CASSRDGTFYEQYF
TRBJ2-1 TRBD2 TRBV4-3 NA TGCGCCAGCAGCCAAATGGTTGGGGCTAGCGGAAACAATGAGCAGTTCTTC CASSQMVGASGNNEQFF
TRBJ1-1 NA TRBV27 NA TGTGCCAGCAGCGAAACTTCCTATTACAGGGACACTGAAGCTTTCTTT CASSETSYYRDTEAFF
TRBJ2-5 NA TRBV5-6 NA TGTGCCAGCAGCCCGCCCTCCAGGTCGAAAGAGACCCAGTACTTC CASSPPSRSKETQYF
TRBJ2-3 TRBD1 TRBV6-5 NA TGTGCCAGCAGGGGACAGGGGGCGCGGAGAGATACGCAGTATTTT CASRGQGARRDTQYF